Given below is one T cell receptor beta chain in context. The data were taken from a study of control samples from healthy donors and cancer patients. Some clones are missing from TCRdb's copy, which holds only in-frame ones; the method was immunoSEQ multiplex PCR. The table has roughly 76,000 clones, 80% to 95% seen once. Sample: PBMCs. The clonotype was recovered from a woman in her 40s with lung cancer.

The CDR3 region has the DNA TGTGCCAGCAGCCCCCCGAATCCTACCGCGTCGGGCACAGATACGCAGTATTTT. It yields the protein CASSPPNPTASGTDTQYF. The rearrangement uses TRBV11-3 and TRBJ2-3; D remains ambiguous. The germline V gene has CDR1 SGHNT and CDR2 YENEEA. V dropped 5 bases and J dropped 1 base, with 22 bases sitting between them. The CDR3 consists of 18 residues.